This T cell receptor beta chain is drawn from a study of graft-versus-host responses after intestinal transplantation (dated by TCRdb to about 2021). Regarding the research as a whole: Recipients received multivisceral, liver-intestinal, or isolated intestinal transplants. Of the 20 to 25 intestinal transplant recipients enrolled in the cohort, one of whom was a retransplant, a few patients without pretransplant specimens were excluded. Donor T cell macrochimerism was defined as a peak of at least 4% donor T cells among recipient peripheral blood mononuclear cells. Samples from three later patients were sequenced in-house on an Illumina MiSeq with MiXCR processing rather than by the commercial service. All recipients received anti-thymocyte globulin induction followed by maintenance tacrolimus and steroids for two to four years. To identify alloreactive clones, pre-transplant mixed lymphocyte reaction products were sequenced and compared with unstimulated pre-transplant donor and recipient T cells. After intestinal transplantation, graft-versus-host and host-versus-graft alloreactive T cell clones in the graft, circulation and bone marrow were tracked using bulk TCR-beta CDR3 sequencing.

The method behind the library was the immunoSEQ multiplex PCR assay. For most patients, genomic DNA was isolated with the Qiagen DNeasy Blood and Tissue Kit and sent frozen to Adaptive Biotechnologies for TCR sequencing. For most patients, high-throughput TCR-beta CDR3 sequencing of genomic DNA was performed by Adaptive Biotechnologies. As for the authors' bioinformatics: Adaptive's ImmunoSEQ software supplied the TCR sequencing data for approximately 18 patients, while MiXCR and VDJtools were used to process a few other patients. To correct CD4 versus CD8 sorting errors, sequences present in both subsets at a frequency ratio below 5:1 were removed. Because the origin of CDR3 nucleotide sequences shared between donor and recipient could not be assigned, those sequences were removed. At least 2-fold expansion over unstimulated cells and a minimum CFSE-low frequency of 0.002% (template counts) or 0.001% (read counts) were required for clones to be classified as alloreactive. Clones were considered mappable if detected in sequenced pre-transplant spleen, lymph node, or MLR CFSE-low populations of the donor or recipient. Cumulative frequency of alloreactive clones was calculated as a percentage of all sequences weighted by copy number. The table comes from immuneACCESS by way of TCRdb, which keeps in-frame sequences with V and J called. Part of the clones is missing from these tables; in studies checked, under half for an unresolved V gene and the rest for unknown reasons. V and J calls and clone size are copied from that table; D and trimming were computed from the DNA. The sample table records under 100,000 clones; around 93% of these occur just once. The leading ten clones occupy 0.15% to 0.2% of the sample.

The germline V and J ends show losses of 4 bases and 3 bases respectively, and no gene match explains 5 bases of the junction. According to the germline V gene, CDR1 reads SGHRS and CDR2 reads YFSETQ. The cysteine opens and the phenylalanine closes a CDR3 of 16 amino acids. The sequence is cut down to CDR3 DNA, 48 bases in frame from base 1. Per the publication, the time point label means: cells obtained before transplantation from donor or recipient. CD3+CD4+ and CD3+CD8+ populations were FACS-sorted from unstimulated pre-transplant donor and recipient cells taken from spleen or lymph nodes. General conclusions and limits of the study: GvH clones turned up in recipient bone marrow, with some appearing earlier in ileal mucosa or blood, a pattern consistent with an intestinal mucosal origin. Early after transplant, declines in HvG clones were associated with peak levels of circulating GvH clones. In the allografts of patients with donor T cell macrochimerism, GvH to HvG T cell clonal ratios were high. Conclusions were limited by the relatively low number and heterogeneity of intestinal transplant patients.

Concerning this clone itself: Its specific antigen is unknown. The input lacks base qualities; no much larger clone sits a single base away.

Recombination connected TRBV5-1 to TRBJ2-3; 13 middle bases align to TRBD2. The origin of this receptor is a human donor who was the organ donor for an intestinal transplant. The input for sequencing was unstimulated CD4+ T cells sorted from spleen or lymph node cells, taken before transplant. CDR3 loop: CASSRSLAGGTDTQYF. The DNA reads TGCGCCAGCAGCCGGTCACTAGCGGGGGGGACAGATACGCAGTATTTT.